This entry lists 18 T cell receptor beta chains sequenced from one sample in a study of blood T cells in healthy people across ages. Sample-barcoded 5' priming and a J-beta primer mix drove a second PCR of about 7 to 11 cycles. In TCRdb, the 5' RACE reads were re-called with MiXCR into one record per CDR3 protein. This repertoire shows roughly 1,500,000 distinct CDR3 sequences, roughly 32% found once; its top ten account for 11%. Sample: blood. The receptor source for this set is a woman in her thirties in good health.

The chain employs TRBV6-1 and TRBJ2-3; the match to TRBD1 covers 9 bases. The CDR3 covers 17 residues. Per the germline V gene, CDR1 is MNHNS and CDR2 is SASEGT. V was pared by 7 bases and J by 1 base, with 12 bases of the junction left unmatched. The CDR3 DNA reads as TGTGCCAGCACTCGAAGGGTGGGACAGGGCGGCACAGATACGCAGTATTTT. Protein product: CASTRRVGQGGTDTQYF.

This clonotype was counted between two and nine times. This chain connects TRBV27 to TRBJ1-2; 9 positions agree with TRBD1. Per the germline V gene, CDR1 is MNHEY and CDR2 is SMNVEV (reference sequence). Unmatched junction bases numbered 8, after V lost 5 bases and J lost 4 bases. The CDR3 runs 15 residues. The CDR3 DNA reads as TGTGCCAGCAGTCCGCGGGACAGGGCGACCTATGGCTACACCTTC. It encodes CASSPRDRATYGYTF.

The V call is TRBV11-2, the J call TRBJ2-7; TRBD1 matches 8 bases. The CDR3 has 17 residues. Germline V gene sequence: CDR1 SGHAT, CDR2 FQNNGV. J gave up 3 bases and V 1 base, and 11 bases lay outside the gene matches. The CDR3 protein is CASSLGIRTGSSYEQYF. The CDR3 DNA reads TGTGCCAGCAGCTTAGGGATCCGGACAGGGAGCAGCTACGAGCAGTACTTC.

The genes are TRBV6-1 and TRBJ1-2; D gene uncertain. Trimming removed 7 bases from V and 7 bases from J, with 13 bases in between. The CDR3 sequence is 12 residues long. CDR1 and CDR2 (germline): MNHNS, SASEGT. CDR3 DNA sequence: TGTGCCAGCACTGCGCAGGCGCGTGGCTACACCTTC. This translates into CASTAQARGYTF.

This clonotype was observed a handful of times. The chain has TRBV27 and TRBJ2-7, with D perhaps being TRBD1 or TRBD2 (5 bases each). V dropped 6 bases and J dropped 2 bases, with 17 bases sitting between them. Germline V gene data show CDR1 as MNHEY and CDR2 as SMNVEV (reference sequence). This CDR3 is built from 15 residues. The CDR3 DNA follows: TGTGCCAGCAGCCAACCCGGGGCCCAAACCTACGAGCAGTACTTC. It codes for CASSQPGAQTYEQYF.

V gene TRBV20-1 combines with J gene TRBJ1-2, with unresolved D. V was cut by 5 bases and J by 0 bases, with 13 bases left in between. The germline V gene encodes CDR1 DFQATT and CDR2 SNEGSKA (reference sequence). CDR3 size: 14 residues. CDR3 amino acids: CSARMGNTNYGYTF. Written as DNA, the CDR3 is TGCAGTGCTCGGATGGGGAATACTAACTATGGCTACACCTTC.

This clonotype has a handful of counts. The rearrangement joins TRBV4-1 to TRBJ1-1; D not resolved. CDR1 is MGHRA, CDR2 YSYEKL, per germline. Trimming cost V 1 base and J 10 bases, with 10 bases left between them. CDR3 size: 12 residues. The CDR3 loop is CASSQVPPLAFF. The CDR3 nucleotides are TGCGCCAGCAGCCAAGTACCCCCCCTAGCTTTCTTT.

The CDR3 sequence is CASSLSREAGNTIYF. As DNA, the CDR3 is TGTGCCAGCAGTTTATCCAGGGAGGCTGGAAACACCATATATTTT. The chain has TRBV27 and TRBJ1-3; D is possibly TRBD1 (5 bases). CDR3 length equals 15 residues. The V end was cut by 0 bases, the J end by 2 bases, with 8 bases between. Germline CDR1 reads MNHEY; CDR2 reads SMNVEV (reference sequence).

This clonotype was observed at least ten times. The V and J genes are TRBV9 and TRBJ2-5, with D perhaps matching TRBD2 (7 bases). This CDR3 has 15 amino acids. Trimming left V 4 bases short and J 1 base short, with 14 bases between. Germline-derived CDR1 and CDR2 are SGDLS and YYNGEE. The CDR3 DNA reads TGTGCCAGCAGCTCATCCGGGGGGCCCCAAGAGACCCAGTACTTC. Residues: CASSSSGGPQETQYF.

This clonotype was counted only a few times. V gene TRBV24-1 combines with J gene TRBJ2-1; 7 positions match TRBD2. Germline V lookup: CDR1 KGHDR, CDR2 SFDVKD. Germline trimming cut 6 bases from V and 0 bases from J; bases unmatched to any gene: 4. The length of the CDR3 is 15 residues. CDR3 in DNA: TGTGCCACCAGTAGCGGGACCAACTCCTACAATGAGCAGTTCTTC. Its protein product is CATSSGTNSYNEQFF.

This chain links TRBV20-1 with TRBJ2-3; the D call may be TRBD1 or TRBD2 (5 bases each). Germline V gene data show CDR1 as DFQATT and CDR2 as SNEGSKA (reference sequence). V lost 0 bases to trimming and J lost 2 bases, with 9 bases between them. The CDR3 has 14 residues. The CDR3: CSARELGVTDTQYF. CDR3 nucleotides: TGCAGTGCTAGAGAACTAGGGGTCACAGATACGCAGTATTTT.

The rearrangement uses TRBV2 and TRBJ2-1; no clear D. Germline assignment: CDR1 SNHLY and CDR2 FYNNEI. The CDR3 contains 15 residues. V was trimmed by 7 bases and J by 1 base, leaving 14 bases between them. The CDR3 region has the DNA TGTGCCAGCAATGTCGAAGGCCCTTCCTACAATGAGCAGTTCTTC. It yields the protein CASNVEGPSYNEQFF.

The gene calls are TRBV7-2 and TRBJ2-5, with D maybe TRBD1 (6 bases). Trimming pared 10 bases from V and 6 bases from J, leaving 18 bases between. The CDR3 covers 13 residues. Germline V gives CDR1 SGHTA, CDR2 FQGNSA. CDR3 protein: CATGAIQDQTQYF. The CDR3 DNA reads TGTGCCACAGGGGCTATTCAGGATCAGACCCAGTACTTC.

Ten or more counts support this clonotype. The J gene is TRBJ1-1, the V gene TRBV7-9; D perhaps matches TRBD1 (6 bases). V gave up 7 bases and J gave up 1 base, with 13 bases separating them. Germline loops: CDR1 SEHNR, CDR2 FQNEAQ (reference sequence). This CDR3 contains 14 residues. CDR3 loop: CASTTGGGNTEAFF. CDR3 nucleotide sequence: TGTGCCAGCACCACGGGGGGCGGGAACACTGAAGCTTTCTTT.

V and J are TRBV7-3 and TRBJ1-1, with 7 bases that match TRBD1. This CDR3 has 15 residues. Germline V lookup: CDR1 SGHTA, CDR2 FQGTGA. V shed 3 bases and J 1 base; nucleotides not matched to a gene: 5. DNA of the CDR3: TGTGCCAGCAGCTTCCAGGGGGGAGAGAACACTGAAGCTTTCTTT. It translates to CASSFQGGENTEAFF.

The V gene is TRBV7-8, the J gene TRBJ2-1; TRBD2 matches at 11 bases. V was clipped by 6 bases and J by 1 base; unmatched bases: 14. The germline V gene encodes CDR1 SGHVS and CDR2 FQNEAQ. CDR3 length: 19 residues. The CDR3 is CASRPWGLAGGVSYNEQFF. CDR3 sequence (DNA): TGTGCCAGCAGACCGTGGGGGCTAGCGGGAGGAGTATCCTACAATGAGCAGTTCTTC.

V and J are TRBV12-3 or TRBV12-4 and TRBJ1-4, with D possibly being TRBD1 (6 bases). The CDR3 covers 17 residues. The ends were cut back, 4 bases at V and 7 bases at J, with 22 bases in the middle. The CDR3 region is CASSYSPGAGRVEKLFF. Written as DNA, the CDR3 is TGTGCCAGCAGTTACTCCCCGGGGGCAGGGAGAGTTGAAAAACTGTTTTTT.

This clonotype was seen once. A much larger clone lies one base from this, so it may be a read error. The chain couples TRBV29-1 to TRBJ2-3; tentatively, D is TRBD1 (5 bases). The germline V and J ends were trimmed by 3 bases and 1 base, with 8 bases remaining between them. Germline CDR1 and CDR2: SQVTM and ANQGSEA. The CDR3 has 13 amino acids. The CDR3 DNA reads TGCAGCGTTGACTGCAGGGGCACAGATACGCAGTATTTT. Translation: CSVDCRGTDTQYF.